The rows below give T cell receptor beta chains drawn from one sample of a study of cytomegalovirus exposure and HLA in healthy donors. The assay was immunoSEQ multiplex PCR, and TCRdb's table has in-frame clones only and misses some. The table lists 95,000 to 150,000 clones, roughly four fifths of them singletons. Sequenced sample: PBMCs. The receptor source for this set is a middle-aged woman in good health and CMV-seropositive. The CDR3 runs from the conserved cysteine through the conserved F or W. D genes are given only for firm matches. Clone size appears in some rows only: once, few, many, or a class for an expanded clone.

J gene: TRBJ1-1
D gene: .
clone size: few
V gene: TRBV2
CDR3 DNA: TGTGCCAGCAGTGCCCCCTCGGGTAAGAGCACTGAAGCTTTCTTT
CDR3 protein: CASSAPSGKSTEAFF

J gene: TRBJ1-2
D gene: .
clone size: .
V gene: TRBV18
CDR3 DNA: TGTGCCAGCTCACCATCGGGGAATTTAGGGACATCCTACCCCTATGGCTACACCTTC
CDR3 protein: CASSPSGNLGTSYPYGYTF

J gene: TRBJ1-1
D gene: .
clone size: .
V gene: TRBV2
CDR3 DNA: TGTGCCAGCGTGGCAGGGTGGTCGAACACTGAAGCTTTCTTT
CDR3 protein: CASVAGWSNTEAFF

J gene: TRBJ2-3
D gene: .
clone size: .
V gene: TRBV4-2
CDR3 DNA: TGTGCCAGCAGCCCCTACACAGATACGCAGTATTTT
CDR3 protein: CASSPYTDTQYF

J gene: TRBJ2-2
D gene: .
clone size: .
V gene: TRBV4-2
CDR3 DNA: TGTGCCAGCAGCATCGGACAAAACACCGGGGAGCTGTTTTTT
CDR3 protein: CASSIGQNTGELFF

J gene: TRBJ2-1
D gene: .
clone size: .
V gene: TRBV6-5
CDR3 DNA: TGTGCCAGCAGTATCCGGGACACATACAATGAGCAGTTCTTC
CDR3 protein: CASSIRDTYNEQFF

J gene: TRBJ1-2
D gene: .
clone size: .
V gene: TRBV7-6
CDR3 DNA: TGTGCCAGCAGCTTTGGGCCGACTATAGGAGGCTACACCTTC
CDR3 protein: CASSFGPTIGGYTF

J gene: TRBJ2-4
D gene: TRBD1
clone size: .
V gene: TRBV19
CDR3 DNA: TGTGCCAGTAGTATAGATCAGGGGGACATTCAGTACTTC
CDR3 protein: CASSIDQGDIQYF

J gene: TRBJ1-4
D gene: TRBD1
clone size: .
V gene: TRBV5-1
CDR3 DNA: TGCGCCAGCAGCCGTGGGACAGCTAATGAAAAACTGTTTTTT
CDR3 protein: CASSRGTANEKLFF

J gene: TRBJ2-3
D gene: .
clone size: .
V gene: TRBV18
CDR3 DNA: TGTGCCAGCTCACCTGAGCTCGCAGATACGCAGTATTTT
CDR3 protein: CASSPELADTQYF

J gene: TRBJ2-7
D gene: .
clone size: .
V gene: TRBV15
CDR3 DNA: TGTGCCACCAGCAGAGATGTACAGGATAGCCAGCAGTACTTC
CDR3 protein: CATSRDVQDSQQYF

J gene: TRBJ2-1
D gene: .
clone size: medium-sized
V gene: TRBV2
CDR3 DNA: TGTGCCAGCAGTGGCCAGGACAATGAGCAGTTCTTC
CDR3 protein: CASSGQDNEQFF

J gene: TRBJ1-2
D gene: TRBD1
clone size: few
V gene: TRBV2
CDR3 DNA: TGTGCCAGCAGTGAATATAGGACAGGCTTTGGCTACACCTTC
CDR3 protein: CASSEYRTGFGYTF

J gene: TRBJ2-5
D gene: .
clone size: few
V gene: TRBV30
CDR3 DNA: TGTGCCTGGAGTGTACAAGGGGGTTTCGAGACCCAGTACTTC
CDR3 protein: CAWSVQGGFETQYF

J gene: TRBJ2-3
D gene: .
clone size: .
V gene: TRBV15
CDR3 DNA: TGTGCCACCGATGGACTGAACACAGATACGCAGTATTTT
CDR3 protein: CATDGLNTDTQYF

J gene: TRBJ1-2
D gene: .
clone size: .
V gene: TRBV28
CDR3 DNA: TGTGCCAGCAGTACCGGGACACACAACTATGGCTACACCTTC
CDR3 protein: CASSTGTHNYGYTF

J gene: TRBJ2-1
D gene: TRBD2
clone size: .
V gene: TRBV18
CDR3 DNA: TGTGCCAGCTTCCCCCCCACTAGCGCCAAGGCAAAAGTTGAGCAGTTCTTC
CDR3 protein: CASFPPTSAKAKVEQFF

J gene: TRBJ2-7
D gene: TRBD2
clone size: .
V gene: TRBV4-3
CDR3 DNA: TGCGCCAGCAGCCTTTATGCTAGCGGTTTAAACACCTACGAGCAGTACTTC
CDR3 protein: CASSLYASGLNTYEQYF

J gene: TRBJ1-6
D gene: .
clone size: .
V gene: TRBV9
CDR3 DNA: TGTGCCAGCAGCGACGGGTCCTATAATTCACCCCTCCACTTT
CDR3 protein: CASSDGSYNSPLHF

J gene: TRBJ1-4
D gene: TRBD1
clone size: .
V gene: TRBV10-3
CDR3 DNA: TGTGCCATCAGTGCCACAGGGGGGGGTGAAAAACTGTTTTTT
CDR3 protein: CAISATGGGEKLFF

J gene: TRBJ2-1
D gene: .
clone size: .
V gene: TRBV27
CDR3 DNA: TGTGCCAGCAGTTCAACGGCGGTACCGTCGTTTGGGTACAATGAGCAGTTCTTC
CDR3 protein: CASSSTAVPSFGYNEQFF

J gene: TRBJ1-1
D gene: .
clone size: .
V gene: TRBV5-6
CDR3 DNA: TGTGCCAGCAGCTTGTTACAGGCGAACACTGAAGCTTTCTTT
CDR3 protein: CASSLLQANTEAFF

J gene: TRBJ2-7
D gene: .
clone size: few
V gene: TRBV7-8
CDR3 DNA: TGTGCCAGCAGCTTGCAGGGGAGCGAGCAGTACTTC
CDR3 protein: CASSLQGSEQYF

J gene: TRBJ1-4
D gene: .
clone size: .
V gene: TRBV2
CDR3 DNA: TGTGCCAGCACCTTACGAGGGTCGGGGGAAAAACTGTTTTTT
CDR3 protein: CASTLRGSGEKLFF

J gene: TRBJ1-2
D gene: TRBD1
clone size: few
V gene: TRBV4-1
CDR3 DNA: TGCGCCAGCAGCCAGGGGACAGGGGGCGCGGGCTATGGCTACACCTTC
CDR3 protein: CASSQGTGGAGYGYTF

J gene: TRBJ2-3
D gene: TRBD2
clone size: .
V gene: TRBV7-8
CDR3 DNA: TGTGCCAGCAGCTGGACTAGCGGGGCAAGGGGGCAGTATTTT
CDR3 protein: CASSWTSGARGQYF

J gene: TRBJ2-3
D gene: TRBD1
clone size: .
V gene: TRBV9
CDR3 DNA: TGTGCCAGCAGCTCCCGACAGGGTGGGTTTGGGGATACGCAGTATTTT
CDR3 protein: CASSSRQGGFGDTQYF

J gene: TRBJ2-4
D gene: .
clone size: few
V gene: TRBV5-4
CDR3 DNA: TGTGCCAGCAGCTTGGTTGGGGAGGACATTCAGTACTTC
CDR3 protein: CASSLVGEDIQYF

J gene: TRBJ1-2
D gene: TRBD1
clone size: .
V gene: TRBV7-2
CDR3 DNA: TGTGCCAGCAGCTCCCGGGACAGGGGGCTTGGGGGCTACACCTTC
CDR3 protein: CASSSRDRGLGGYTF

J gene: TRBJ1-4
D gene: TRBD1
clone size: few
V gene: TRBV6-5
CDR3 DNA: TGTGCCAGCAGTCCCGGGACAGTTAATGAAAAACTGTTTTTT
CDR3 protein: CASSPGTVNEKLFF

J gene: TRBJ1-1
D gene: TRBD1
clone size: .
V gene: TRBV18
CDR3 DNA: TGTGCCAGCTCAGCAGGGGGCCATATGAACACTGAAGCTTTCTTT
CDR3 protein: CASSAGGHMNTEAFF

J gene: TRBJ1-6
D gene: .
clone size: .
V gene: TRBV15
CDR3 DNA: TGTGCCACCAGCAGAGCCTTTGGACTAGTCGGTAATTCACCCCTCCACTTT
CDR3 protein: CATSRAFGLVGNSPLHF

J gene: TRBJ1-3
D gene: TRBD1
clone size: .
V gene: TRBV6-5
CDR3 DNA: TGTGCCAGCCAGAACAGGGGAGGAAACACCATATATTTT
CDR3 protein: CASQNRGGNTIYF

J gene: TRBJ2-3
D gene: .
clone size: few
V gene: TRBV7-8
CDR3 DNA: TGTGCCAGCAGCTTAGCAGAGAACACAGATACGCAGTATTTT
CDR3 protein: CASSLAENTDTQYF

J gene: TRBJ2-7
D gene: .
clone size: few
V gene: TRBV28
CDR3 DNA: TGTGCCAGCAGTTTTAGTGCCTACGAGCAGTACTTC
CDR3 protein: CASSFSAYEQYF

J gene: TRBJ2-1
D gene: TRBD2
clone size: .
V gene: TRBV11-3
CDR3 DNA: TGTGCCAGCAGCTTAGATGGTAGCGGGAGTGTCAAGGAGCAGTTCTTC
CDR3 protein: CASSLDGSGSVKEQFF

J gene: TRBJ1-2
D gene: .
clone size: .
V gene: TRBV7-9
CDR3 DNA: TGTGCCAGCAGCCCGGAACAGGGTCTTAGGTATGGCTACACCTTC
CDR3 protein: CASSPEQGLRYGYTF

J gene: TRBJ2-1
D gene: TRBD2
clone size: .
V gene: TRBV9
CDR3 DNA: TGTGCCAGCAGCCCCACTTGGACTAGCGGGGGGGAGCAGTTCTTC
CDR3 protein: CASSPTWTSGGEQFF

J gene: TRBJ2-5
D gene: TRBD1
clone size: once
V gene: TRBV5-4
CDR3 DNA: TGTGCCAGCAGCTTAGGGACAGGGGAAGAGACCCAGTACTTC
CDR3 protein: CASSLGTGEETQYF

J gene: TRBJ1-1
D gene: .
clone size: .
V gene: TRBV2
CDR3 DNA: TGTGCCAGCAGTGCGAGCGGGCATTTAGAAGCTTTCTTT
CDR3 protein: CASSASGHLEAFF

J gene: TRBJ2-1
D gene: TRBD2
clone size: .
V gene: TRBV5-1
CDR3 DNA: TGCGCCAGCAGCACCCGGTCTGGACTAGCGGGAGTTGGTGTTAATGAGCAGTTCTTC
CDR3 protein: CASSTRSGLAGVGVNEQFF

J gene: TRBJ2-2
D gene: .
clone size: .
V gene: TRBV19
CDR3 DNA: TGTGCCAGTAATCAGGGGACCGGGGAGCTGTTTTTT
CDR3 protein: CASNQGTGELFF

J gene: TRBJ2-5
D gene: .
clone size: once
V gene: TRBV5-4
CDR3 DNA: TGTGCCAGCAGGGGAGATCCGGGACTTCAAGAGACCCAGTACTTC
CDR3 protein: CASRGDPGLQETQYF

J gene: TRBJ1-1
D gene: TRBD1
clone size: few
V gene: TRBV6-6
CDR3 DNA: TGTGCCATCGCCGGGACAGAGAACACTGAAGCTTTCTTT
CDR3 protein: CAIAGTENTEAFF

J gene: TRBJ1-3
D gene: .
clone size: few
V gene: TRBV5-1
CDR3 DNA: TGCGCCAGCAGCTCGAACAGGGAAATAGGTGGCGGAAACACCATATATTTT
CDR3 protein: CASSSNREIGGGNTIYF

J gene: TRBJ1-1
D gene: .
clone size: .
V gene: TRBV30
CDR3 DNA: TGTGCCGGTAGGGACTTCAACACTGAAGCTTTCTTT
CDR3 protein: CAGRDFNTEAFF

J gene: TRBJ1-1
D gene: TRBD1
clone size: once
V gene: TRBV7-9
CDR3 DNA: TGTGCCAGCCAGCCCCGGGACAGATACACTGAAGCTTTCTTT
CDR3 protein: CASQPRDRYTEAFF

J gene: TRBJ2-1
D gene: .
clone size: .
V gene: TRBV7-6
CDR3 DNA: TGTGCCAGCAGCCCAGTGGCAGTTTCGCGGGCCGAGCAGTTCTTC
CDR3 protein: CASSPVAVSRAEQFF

J gene: TRBJ2-3
D gene: .
clone size: .
V gene: TRBV7-8
CDR3 DNA: TGTGCCAGCAGCTTAGGAACGGGGGTCTCCACAGATACGCAGTATTTT
CDR3 protein: CASSLGTGVSTDTQYF